This TCR beta chain was sequenced for a study of blood T cell repertoires in COVID-19. In the authors' methods: Cell counts per sample came from amplifying reference gene primers. Profiled with immunoSEQ multiplex PCR; TCRdb holds only in-frame clones, not every one. V, J and clone size reflect that table, while D and trimming were determined from the DNA. The sample includes a few hundred thousand clones, roughly 90% of them seen just once. Participants were placed into cohorts based on the clinical history they reported. Recovered participants had two consecutive negative NP/OP PCR tests, healthcare professional clearance, or symptom resolution. This TCR derives from a woman between 25 and 40 years old who had recovered from COVID-19. Source material: PBMCs or T cells enriched from blood (not recorded which).

The CDR3 is CSVGDTTSYEQYF. The CDR3 nucleotides are TGCAGCGTTGGGGACACTACTTCCTACGAGCAGTACTTC. This rearrangement joins TRBV29-1 to TRBJ2-7, with D possibly matching TRBD1 (6 bases). The germline gives CDR1 SQVTM, CDR2 ANQGSEA. V dropped 4 bases and J dropped 1 base, with 11 bases sitting between them. This CDR3 has 13 residues.